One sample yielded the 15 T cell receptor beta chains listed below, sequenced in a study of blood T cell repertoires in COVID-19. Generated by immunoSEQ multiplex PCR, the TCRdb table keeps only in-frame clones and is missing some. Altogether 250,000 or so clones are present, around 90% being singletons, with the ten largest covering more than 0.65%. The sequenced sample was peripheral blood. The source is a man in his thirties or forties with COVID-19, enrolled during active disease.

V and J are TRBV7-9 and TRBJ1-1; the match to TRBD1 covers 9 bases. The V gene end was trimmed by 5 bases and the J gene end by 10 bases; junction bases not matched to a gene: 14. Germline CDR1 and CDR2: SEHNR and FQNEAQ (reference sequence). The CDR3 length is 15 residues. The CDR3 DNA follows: TGTGCCAGCAGCGCAAACGTACAGGGGGCGGGAGGAGCTTTCTTT. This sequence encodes CASSANVQGAGGAFF.

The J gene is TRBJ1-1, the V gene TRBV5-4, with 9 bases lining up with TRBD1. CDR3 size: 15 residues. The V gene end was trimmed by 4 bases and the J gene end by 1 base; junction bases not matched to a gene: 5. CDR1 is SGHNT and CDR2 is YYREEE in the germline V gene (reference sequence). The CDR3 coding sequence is TGTGCCAGCAGCCCACAGGGGGCGCCGAACACTGAAGCTTTCTTT. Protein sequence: CASSPQGAPNTEAFF.

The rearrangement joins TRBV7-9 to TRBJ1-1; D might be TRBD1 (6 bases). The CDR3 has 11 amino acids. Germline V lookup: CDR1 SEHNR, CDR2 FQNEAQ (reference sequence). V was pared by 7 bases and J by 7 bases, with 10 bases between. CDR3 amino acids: CASTRGGEAFF. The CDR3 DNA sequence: TGTGCCAGCACCCGAGGGGGTGAAGCTTTCTTT.

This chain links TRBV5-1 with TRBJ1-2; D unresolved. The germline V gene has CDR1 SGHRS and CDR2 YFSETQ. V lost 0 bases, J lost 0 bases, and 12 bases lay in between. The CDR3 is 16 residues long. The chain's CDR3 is CASSLEIDRTNYGYTF. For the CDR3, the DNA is TGCGCCAGCAGCTTGGAAATCGATAGAACTAACTATGGCTACACCTTC.

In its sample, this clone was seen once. CDR3 sequence reads: CASSQDRGYQPQHF. The DNA for the CDR3 is TGCGCCAGCAGCCAGGACAGGGGTTATCAGCCCCAGCATTTT. The chain uses TRBV4-1 and TRBJ1-5, with 9 bases fitting TRBD1. CDR3 length equals 14 residues. Germline lookup yields CDR1 MGHRA and CDR2 YSYEKL. V gave up 3 bases and J gave up 5 bases; unmatched junction bases: 2.

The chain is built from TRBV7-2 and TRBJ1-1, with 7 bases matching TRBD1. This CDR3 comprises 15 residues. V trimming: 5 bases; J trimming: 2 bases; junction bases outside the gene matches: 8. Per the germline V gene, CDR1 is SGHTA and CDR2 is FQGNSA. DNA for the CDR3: TGTGCCAGCAGCCCACGGACAGGAAGTAACACTGAAGCTTTCTTT. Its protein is CASSPRTGSNTEAFF.

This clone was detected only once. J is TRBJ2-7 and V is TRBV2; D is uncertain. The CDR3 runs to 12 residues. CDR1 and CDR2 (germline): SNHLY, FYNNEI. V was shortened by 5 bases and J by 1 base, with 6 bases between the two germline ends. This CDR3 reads CASSRRSYEQYF. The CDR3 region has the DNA TGTGCCAGCAGTCGGCGGTCCTACGAGCAGTACTTC. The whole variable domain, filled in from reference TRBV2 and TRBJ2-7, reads EPEVTQTPSHQVTQMGQEVILRCVPISNHLYFYWYRQILGQKVEFLVSFYNNEISEKSEIFDDQFSVERPDGSNFTLKIRSTKLEDSAMYFCASSRRSYEQYFGPGTRLTVT.

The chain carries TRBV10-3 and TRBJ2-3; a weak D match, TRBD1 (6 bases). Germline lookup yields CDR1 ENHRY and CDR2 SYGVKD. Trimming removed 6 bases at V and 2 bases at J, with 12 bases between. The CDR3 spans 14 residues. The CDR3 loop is CAIRQGVDTDTQYF. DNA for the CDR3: TGTGCCATCAGACAGGGTGTAGACACAGATACGCAGTATTTT.

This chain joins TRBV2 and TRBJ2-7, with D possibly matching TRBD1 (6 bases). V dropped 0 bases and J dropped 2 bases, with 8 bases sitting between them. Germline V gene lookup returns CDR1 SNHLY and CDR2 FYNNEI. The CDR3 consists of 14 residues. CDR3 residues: CASSEATGTYEQYF. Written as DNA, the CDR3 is TGTGCCAGCAGTGAAGCGACAGGCACCTACGAGCAGTACTTC.

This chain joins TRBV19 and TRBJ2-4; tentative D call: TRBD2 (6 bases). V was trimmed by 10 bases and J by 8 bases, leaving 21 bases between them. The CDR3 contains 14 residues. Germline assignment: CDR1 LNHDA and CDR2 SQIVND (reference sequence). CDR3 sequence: CATVDGTWGDIQYF. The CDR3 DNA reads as TGTGCCACCGTGGACGGGACCTGGGGGGACATTCAGTACTTC.

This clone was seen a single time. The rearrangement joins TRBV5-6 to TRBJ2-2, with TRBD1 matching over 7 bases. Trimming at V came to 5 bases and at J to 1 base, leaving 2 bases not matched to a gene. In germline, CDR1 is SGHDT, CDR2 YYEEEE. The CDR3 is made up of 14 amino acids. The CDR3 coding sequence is TGTGCCAGCAGAGGGACAGAGAACACCGGGGAGCTGTTTTTT. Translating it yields CASRGTENTGELFF.

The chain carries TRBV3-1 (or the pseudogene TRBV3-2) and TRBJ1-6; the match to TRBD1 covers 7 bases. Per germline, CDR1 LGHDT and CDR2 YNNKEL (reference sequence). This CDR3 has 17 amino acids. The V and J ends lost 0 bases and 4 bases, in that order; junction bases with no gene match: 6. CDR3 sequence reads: CASSQDPGQLYNSPLHF. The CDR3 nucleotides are TGTGCCAGCAGCCAAGATCCGGGACAGCTGTATAATTCACCCCTCCACTTT.

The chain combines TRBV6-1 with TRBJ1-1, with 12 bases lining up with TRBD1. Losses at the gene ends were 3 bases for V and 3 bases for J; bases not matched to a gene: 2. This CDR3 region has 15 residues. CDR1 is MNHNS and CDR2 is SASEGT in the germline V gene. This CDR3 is CASSEGTGGYTEAFF. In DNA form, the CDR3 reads TGTGCCAGCAGTGAGGGGACAGGGGGCTACACTGAAGCTTTCTTT.

As DNA, the CDR3 is TGCGCCAGCAGCCAGCCCGGGCTAGCGCACTACGAGCAGTACTTC. The encoded protein is CASSQPGLAHYEQYF. The V gene is TRBV4-1, the J gene TRBJ2-7, with D perhaps matching TRBD2 (6 bases). Trimming took 3 bases from V and 3 from J, leaving 15 bases between them. In germline, CDR1 is MGHRA, CDR2 YSYEKL. The CDR3 is 15 amino acids.

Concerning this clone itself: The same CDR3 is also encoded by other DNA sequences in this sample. CDR3 sequence: CASSLTGNTEAFF. The CDR3 bases are TGTGCCAGCAGTTTAACAGGGAACACTGAAGCTTTCTTT. This chain uses TRBV27 with TRBJ1-1; weak D call: TRBD1 (5 bases). Germline loops: CDR1 MNHEY, CDR2 SMNVEV (reference sequence). This CDR3 spans 13 amino acids. Between the trimmed V and J ends, which lost 2 bases and 1 base, there was a span of 5 bases.